The 28 T cell receptor beta chains below all came from one sample that was sequenced in a study of T cells in Graves' hyperthyroidism and ophthalmopathy. Researchers took RNA transcripts and amplified the TCR beta CDR3 regions from them. RT-PCR in the first round (using the HTBI primer set) targeted the TCR CDR3. TCRdb called the multiplex PCR reads again in MiXCR, with one record for every CDR3 protein. The sample includes around 280,000 distinct CDR3 sequences, about an eighth of them seen just once. Sequenced material: blood. The receptor set was obtained from a woman aged 25 to 39 with Graves' hyperthyroidism that later progressed to Graves' ophthalmopathy.

On this clonotype itself: This may come from a read error, since a much larger clone is one base off. The chain is built from TRBV2 and TRBJ2-3; a possible D gene is TRBD2 (6 bases). Germline assignment: CDR1 SNHLY and CDR2 FYNNEI. Trimming left V 6 bases short and J 0 bases short, with 10 bases between. This CDR3 is 14 amino acids long. CDR3 in amino acids: CASRDYPSTDTQYF. In nucleotides, the CDR3 is TGTGCCAGCAGGGACTACCCGAGCACAGATACGCAGTATTTT.

This clonotype was observed many times. The rearrangement joins TRBV19 to TRBJ2-4, with 10 bases aligning to TRBD1. The CDR3 is made up of 16 amino acids. V trimming: 4 bases; J trimming: 5 bases; junction bases outside the gene matches: 8. Per the germline V gene, CDR1 is LNHDA and CDR2 is SQIVND (reference sequence). CDR3: CASSTRTGGAQNIQYF. As DNA, the CDR3 is TGTGCCAGTAGTACGCGGACAGGGGGTGCCCAAAACATTCAGTACTTC.

This clonotype came up a few times. This chain joins TRBV19 and TRBJ2-7; 9 positions match TRBD2. Trimming removed 4 bases from V and 5 bases from J; junction bases left unmatched: 12. This CDR3 spans 16 amino acids. Germline V gene sequence: CDR1 LNHDA, CDR2 SQIVND (reference sequence). For the CDR3, the DNA is TGTGCCAGTAGTACTTCCATAGCGGGAGTGATCAACGAGCAGTACTTC. Translating gives CASSTSIAGVINEQYF.

This clonotype was seen ten or more times. This sequence joins TRBV7-9 and TRBJ2-5; 7 nucleotides match TRBD2. CDR1 and CDR2 from the germline V gene are SEHNR and FQNEAQ (reference sequence). The J segment lost 5 bases and the V segment lost 1 base, leaving 7 bases of the junction unmatched. This CDR3 has 15 residues. CDR3 coding DNA: TGTGCCAGCAGCTTAGTATACGCGGGAGAGGAGACCCAGTACTTC. This translates into CASSLVYAGEETQYF.

This clonotype has at least ten counts. The chain carries TRBV20-1 and TRBJ1-1; unclear D gene. CDR3 length: 13 amino acids. CDR1 and CDR2 (germline): DFQATT, SNEGSKA (reference sequence). Trimming left V 0 bases short and J 6 bases short, with 11 bases between. CDR3 region: CSARDGREPEAFF. The DNA for the CDR3 is TGCAGTGCTAGAGACGGGAGGGAACCTGAAGCTTTCTTT.

There are many counts of this clonotype. The chain has TRBV12-3 or TRBV12-4 and TRBJ2-2; no firm D call. The CDR3 totals 12 residues. V shed 8 bases and J shed 1 base, with 5 bases lying between them. The CDR3 DNA reads as TGTGCCAGCTGGCGGAACACCGGGGAGCTGTTTTTT. It specifies CASWRNTGELFF.

This clonotype appeared many times. CDR3 DNA sequence: TGTGCCAGCTCACCGGATCCCGCAAGCAATCAGCCCCAGCATTTT. Protein sequence: CASSPDPASNQPQHF. V gene TRBV18 combines with J gene TRBJ1-5, with unresolved D. The CDR3 is 15 residues long. Germline V CDR1 and CDR2: KGHSH, LQKENI. V lost 3 bases, J lost 1 base, and 10 bases lay in between. Drawing the rest from reference TRBV18 and TRBJ1-5, the complete variable domain is NAGVMQNPRHLVRRRGQEARLRCSPMKGHSHVYWYRQLPEEGLKFMVYLQKENIIDESGMPKERFSAEFPKEGPSILRIQQVVRGDSAAYFCASSPDPASNQPQHFGDGTRLSIL.

In this sample, this clonotype turned up many times. CDR3 DNA: TGTGCCAGCAGTCGGGACGGACAGGGGATTGACAAAAACATTCAGTACTTC. It codes for CASSRDGQGIDKNIQYF. This chain uses TRBV28 with TRBJ2-4, with 9 bases that match TRBD1. The CDR3 is made up of 17 amino acids. The germline V gene has CDR1 MDHEN and CDR2 SYDVKM. J lost 3 bases, V lost 5 bases, and 11 bases had no gene match.

This clonotype showed up many times. The chain has TRBV7-8 and TRBJ2-1; 7 bases match TRBD2. This CDR3 comprises 15 residues. From germline, CDR1 is SGHVS and CDR2 FQNEAQ. V shed 0 bases, J shed 7 bases, and the junction held 6 bases outside the gene matches. The chain's CDR3 is CASSLAGLGLNEQFF. The CDR3 DNA follows: TGTGCCAGCAGCTTAGCAGGACTAGGCCTGAATGAGCAGTTCTTC.

Ten or more counts support this clonotype. V usage is TRBV30 and J usage is TRBJ1-1, with 7 bases lining up with TRBD1. The V gene's germline CDR1 is GTSNPN and CDR2 SVGIG (reference sequence). This CDR3 has 12 amino acids. V gave up 5 bases and J gave up 10 bases; unmatched junction bases: 10. CDR3 in amino acids: CAWAGTVVRAFF. DNA of the CDR3: TGTGCCTGGGCCGGGACAGTAGTAAGAGCTTTCTTT.

This clonotype was recorded at least ten times. V and J are TRBV28 and TRBJ1-1, with a possible D match to TRBD1 (6 bases). The CDR3 runs to 13 residues. Germline V CDR1 and CDR2: MDHEN, SYDVKM. Trimming cost V 6 bases and J 3 bases, with 11 bases left between them. CDR3 sequence (DNA): TGTGCCAGCAGGGAGGGGGGGGACACTGAAGCTTTCTTT. Its translation is CASREGGDTEAFF.

This clonotype was recorded many times. The rearrangement links TRBV7-6 to TRBJ2-1; 12 bases line up with TRBD2. Germline V gene data show CDR1 as SGHVS and CDR2 as FNYEAQ. J gave up 5 bases and V 5 bases, and 7 bases lay outside the gene matches. This CDR3 has 16 residues. DNA for the CDR3: TGTGCCAGCAGCCCTCTAGCGGGAGGGCCGAACAATGAGCAGTTCTTC. Its protein is CASSPLAGGPNNEQFF.

The sample holds many counts of this clonotype. This rearrangement joins TRBV20-1 to TRBJ2-7; D uncertain. The CDR3 runs to 11 residues. Germline V lookup: CDR1 DFQATT, CDR2 SNEGSKA (reference sequence). The CDR3 DNA sequence: TGCGGATTCCAACAGCCGTACGAGCAGTACTTC. It translates to CGFQQPYEQYF.

This chain joins TRBV20-1 and TRBJ2-7, with D perhaps matching TRBD1 or TRBD2 (6 bases each). The CDR3 totals 15 residues. The germline V and J ends were trimmed by 1 base and 6 bases, with 19 bases remaining between them. Germline V gene data show CDR1 as DFQATT and CDR2 as SNEGSKA (reference sequence). The DNA for the CDR3 is TGCAGTGCTAGAGTTCCCGGGGGCGAGGGTGGCGAGCAGTACTTC. This codes for CSARVPGGEGGEQYF.

There are many counts of this clonotype. V gene TRBV11-2 combines with J gene TRBJ2-3; no definite D call. The CDR3 consists of 15 residues. Trimming left V 0 bases short and J 5 bases short, with 12 bases between. Germline CDR1 SGHAT, CDR2 FQNNGV. The CDR3 sequence is CASSLESDLQDTQYF. The DNA for the CDR3 is TGTGCCAGCAGCTTAGAAAGCGACCTGCAAGATACGCAGTATTTT.

This clonotype has ten or more counts. This chain links TRBV10-3 with TRBJ1-6; D not certain. The CDR3 length is 13 residues. V was clipped by 2 bases and J by 13 bases, with 12 bases between them. Germline assignment: CDR1 ENHRY and CDR2 SYGVKD. This CDR3 is CAISERQEVPLHF. Here the CDR3 DNA reads TGTGCCATCAGTGAGCGCCAGGAGGTTCCCCTCCACTTT.

At least ten counts were recorded for this clonotype. The J gene is TRBJ2-1, the V gene TRBV28; perhaps D is TRBD1 or TRBD2 (5 bases each). Trimming cost V 0 bases and J 5 bases, with 11 bases left between them. The germline V gene has CDR1 MDHEN and CDR2 SYDVKM. The CDR3 length is 15 residues. The CDR3 spells CASSLWGEIHNEQFF. The CDR3 DNA reads as TGTGCCAGCAGTTTATGGGGGGAGATACACAATGAGCAGTTCTTC.

This clonotype occurred many times. The V gene is TRBV30, the J gene TRBJ2-1; 12 nucleotides align to TRBD2. The CDR3 is made up of 16 amino acids. Germline CDR1 reads GTSNPN; CDR2 reads SVGIG (reference sequence). Trimming cost V 0 bases and J 8 bases; bases outside gene matches: 8. The CDR3 region has the DNA TGTGCCTGGAGTGTAGGTCCTAGCGGGAGGGAGTATGAGCAGTTCTTC. Protein product: CAWSVGPSGREYEQFF.

Many counts were recorded for this clonotype. Here the CDR3 reads CASSRGGPSTDTQYF. CDR3 sequence (DNA): TGTGCCAGCAGCCGAGGGGGCCCTAGCACAGATACGCAGTATTTT. The chain has TRBV7-2 and TRBJ2-3, with 7 bases identical to TRBD1. CDR1 and CDR2 (germline): SGHTA, FQGNSA. The length of the CDR3 is 15 residues. The V segment lost 5 bases and the J segment 0 bases; nucleotides outside the gene matches: 5.

This clonotype was counted ten times or more. The CDR3 nucleotides are TGCGCCAGCAGCTTGGACGGGCCGTCCTCCTACGAGCAGTACTTC. As protein: CASSLDGPSSYEQYF. V is TRBV5-1 and J is TRBJ2-7; D unclear. Germline V lookup: CDR1 SGHRS, CDR2 YFSETQ. The CDR3 length is 15 residues. V was cut by 0 bases and J by 0 bases, with 10 bases left in between.

This clonotype has ten or more counts. This rearrangement joins TRBV12-3 or TRBV12-4 to TRBJ2-2, with D possibly being TRBD2 (6 bases). The ends were cut back, 5 bases at V and 6 bases at J, with 19 bases in the middle. CDR3 length: 16 amino acids. The CDR3 sequence: CASSPRERTRAGELFF. CDR3 DNA sequence: TGTGCCAGCAGTCCCCGGGAGAGGACGAGGGCCGGGGAGCTGTTTTTT.

This clonotype came up many times. The chain carries TRBV7-8 and TRBJ2-5, with 7 bases matching TRBD1. The CDR3 contains 15 residues. The germline gives CDR1 SGHVS, CDR2 FQNEAQ. V shed 2 bases and J 8 bases; nucleotides not matched to a gene: 11. The CDR3 loop is CASSLSGTVLSTQYF. In DNA form, the CDR3 reads TGTGCCAGCAGCTTATCAGGGACAGTTTTGAGCACCCAGTACTTC.

Ten or more counts support this clonotype. This chain uses TRBV28 with TRBJ2-1; D remains ambiguous. The germline V and J ends were trimmed by 4 bases and 9 bases, with 19 bases remaining between them. The length of the CDR3 is 15 residues. CDR1 is MDHEN, CDR2 SYDVKM, per germline. CDR3 protein: CASSSFKHSFFEQFF. The CDR3 nucleotides read TGTGCCAGCAGTTCCTTCAAACACTCCTTTTTTGAGCAGTTCTTC.

This clonotype was picked up many times. This chain links TRBV20-1 with TRBJ2-3; 8 nucleotides line up with TRBD2. Trimming at V came to 0 bases and at J to 3 bases, leaving 8 bases not matched to a gene. CDR1 is DFQATT, CDR2 SNEGSKA, per germline (reference sequence). The CDR3 length is 16 residues. In nucleotides, the CDR3 is TGCAGTGCTAGAGATCCGGGACTAGGTTCGACAGATACGCAGTATTTT. Translated, it gives CSARDPGLGSTDTQYF.

This clonotype was seen ten or more times. V gene TRBV7-3 combines with J gene TRBJ1-2; 7 bases match TRBD1. This CDR3 has 14 amino acids. Germline V gene lookup returns CDR1 SGHTA and CDR2 FQGTGA. With V trimmed by 1 base and J by 7 bases, 6 bases remained unmatched. CDR3 residues: CASSLRAGGSGYTF. The CDR3 DNA sequence: TGTGCCAGCAGCTTAAGGGCAGGGGGTAGTGGCTACACCTTC.

This clonotype was observed at least ten times. V is TRBV6-2 or TRBV6-3 and J is TRBJ2-1, with D tentatively TRBD2 (7 bases). Germline V gene lookup returns CDR1 MNHEY and CDR2 SVGEGT. The CDR3 extends over 15 amino acids. V was pared by 2 bases and J by 8 bases, with 16 bases between. In DNA, the CDR3 is TGTGCCAGCAGTTACAGGGGGAGGGCTCACGATGAGCAGTTCTTC. This translates into CASSYRGRAHDEQFF.

This clonotype was observed at least ten times. V and J are TRBV15 and TRBJ2-3; D is perhaps TRBD2 (6 bases). Trimming removed 0 bases at V and 0 bases at J, with 10 bases between. Germline-derived CDR1 and CDR2 are LNHNV and YYDKDF (reference sequence). The CDR3 has 16 amino acids. This CDR3 reads CATSRDRLDSTDTQYF. The DNA of the CDR3 is TGTGCCACCAGCAGAGATAGACTAGACAGCACAGATACGCAGTATTTT.

This clonotype turned up a few times. This chain links TRBV5-6 with TRBJ2-3; D assignment may be TRBD1 or TRBD2 (5 bases each). Trimming removed 2 bases at V and 0 bases at J, with 19 bases between. The CDR3 sequence is 18 residues long. CDR1 SGHDT and CDR2 YYEEEE come from the germline V gene. This chain's CDR3 is CASSFLWDQAYSTDTQYF. The CDR3 region has the DNA TGTGCCAGCAGCTTTTTGTGGGACCAGGCCTATAGCACAGATACGCAGTATTTT. Full variable domain (outside the CDR3, taken from reference TRBV5-6 and TRBJ2-3): DAGVTQSPTHLIKTRGQQVTLRCSPKSGHDTVSWYQQALGQGPQFIFQYYEEEERQRGNFPDRFSGHQFPNYSSELNVNALLLGDSALYLCASSFLWDQAYSTDTQYFGPGTRLTVL.